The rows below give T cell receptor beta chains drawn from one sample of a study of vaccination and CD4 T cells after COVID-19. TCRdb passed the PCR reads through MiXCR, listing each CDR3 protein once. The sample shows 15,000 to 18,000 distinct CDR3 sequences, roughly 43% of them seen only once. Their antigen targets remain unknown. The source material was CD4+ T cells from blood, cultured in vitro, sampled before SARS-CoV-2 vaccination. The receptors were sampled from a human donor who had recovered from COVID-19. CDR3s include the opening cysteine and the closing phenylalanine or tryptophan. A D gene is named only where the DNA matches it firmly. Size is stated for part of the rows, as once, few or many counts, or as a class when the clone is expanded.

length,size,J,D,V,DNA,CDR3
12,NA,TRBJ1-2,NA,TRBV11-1,TGTGCCAGCAGCTCCGACGGCTATGGCTACACCTTC,CASSSDGYGYTF
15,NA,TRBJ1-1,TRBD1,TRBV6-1,TGTGCCAGCAGCCCGCGGGACAGCAAGTACACTGAAGCTTTCTTT,CASSPRDSKYTEAFF
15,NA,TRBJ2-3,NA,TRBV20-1,TGCAGTGCTAGGGGCCCTTTCCCCCCGGCAGATACGCAGTATTTT,CSARGPFPPADTQYF
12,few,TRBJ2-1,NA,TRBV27,TGTGCCAGCAGTCCCACTAGAGATGAGCAGTTCTTC,CASSPTRDEQFF
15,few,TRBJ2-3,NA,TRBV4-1,TGCGCCAGCAGCCGAGAGAGCGGGCTCACAGATACGCAGTATTTT,CASSRESGLTDTQYF
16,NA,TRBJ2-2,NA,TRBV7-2,TGTGCCAGCAGCTTAGCTACCGGGCTGTCGCCCGGGGAGCTGTTTTTT,CASSLATGLSPGELFF
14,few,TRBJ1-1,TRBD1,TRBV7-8,TGTGCCAGCAGCTGGGACAGGGGGAACACTGAAGCTTTCTTT,CASSWDRGNTEAFF
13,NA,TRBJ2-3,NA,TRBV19,TGTGCCAGTAGTATAGGGCGGGAAAATACGCAGTATTTT,CASSIGRENTQYF
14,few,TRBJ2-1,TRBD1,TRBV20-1,TGCAGTGCTAGGAGGACAGGGGGCCTCAATGAGCAGTTCTTC,CSARRTGGLNEQFF
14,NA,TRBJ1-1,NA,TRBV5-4,TGTGCCAGCAGCTCGGGAGGGCGGGAAGGTGAAGCTTTCTTT,CASSSGGREGEAFF
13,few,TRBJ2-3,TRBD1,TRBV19,TGTGCCAGTAGTATACAGGGGGCAGATACGCAGTATTTT,CASSIQGADTQYF
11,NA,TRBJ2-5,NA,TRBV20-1,TGCAGTGCAGCCCTGAAGGAGACCCAGTACTTC,CSAALKETQYF
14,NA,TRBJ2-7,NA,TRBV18,TGTGCCAGCTCGGGACGGGGTAGCCGTAGGGAGCAGTACTTC,CASSGRGSRREQYF
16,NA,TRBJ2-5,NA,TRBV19,TGTGCCAGTAGTATAGGAGGACCCACCGCCGGAGAGACCCAGTACTTC,CASSIGGPTAGETQYF
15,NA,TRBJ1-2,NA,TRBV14,TGTGCCAGCAGCCAAGTTCACGGTCTGGGGGTTGGCTACACCTTC,CASSQVHGLGVGYTF
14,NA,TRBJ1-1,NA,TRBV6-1,TGTGCCAGCAGTCGGGACCGAGACACCGCTGAAGCTTTCTTT,CASSRDRDTAEAFF
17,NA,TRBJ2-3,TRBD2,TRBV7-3,TGTGCCAGCAGCTTAAAGAGTCTGGCGGGAGCGGCAGATACGCAGTATTTT,CASSLKSLAGAADTQYF
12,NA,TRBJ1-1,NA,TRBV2,TGTGCCAGCACCACCGGCGGGCTGGGTGCTTTCTTT,CASTTGGLGAFF
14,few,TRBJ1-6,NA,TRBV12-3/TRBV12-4,TGTGCCAGCAGTTCCATGACAGTTAATTCACCCCTCCACTTT,CASSSMTVNSPLHF
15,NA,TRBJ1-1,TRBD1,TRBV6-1,TGTGCCAGCAGGAGGACAGGGATTGGGAACACTGAAGCTTTCTTT,CASRRTGIGNTEAFF
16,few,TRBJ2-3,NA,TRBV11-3,TGTGCCAGCAGCCCTCGAAAAGATCTTCGCACAGATACGCAGTATTTT,CASSPRKDLRTDTQYF
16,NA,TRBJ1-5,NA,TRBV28,TGTGCCAGCAGATCTATCCTGGGGGGTAGCAATCAGCCCCAGCATTTT,CASRSILGGSNQPQHF
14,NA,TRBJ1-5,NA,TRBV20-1,TGCAGTGCCGCGGGGGCCGGGGGTAATCAGCCCCAGCATTTT,CSAAGAGGNQPQHF
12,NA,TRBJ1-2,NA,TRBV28,TGTGCCAGCAGTCTTTATCCGGGGGGCTACACCTTC,CASSLYPGGYTF
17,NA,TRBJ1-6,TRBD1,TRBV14,TGTGCCAGCAGCCAAGATGACCATGGCAGGGGGGAATCACCCCTCCACTTT,CASSQDDHGRGESPLHF
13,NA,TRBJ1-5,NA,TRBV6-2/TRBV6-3,TGTGCCAGCAGTTATAATAGCAATCAGCCCCAGCATTTT,CASSYNSNQPQHF
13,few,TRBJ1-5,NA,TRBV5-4,TGTGCCAGCAGCTTGGACGGGGATCAGCCCCAGCATTTT,CASSLDGDQPQHF
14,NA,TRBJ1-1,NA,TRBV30,TGTGCCTGGAGTGGGGGGCACCATCAAAATGAAGCTTTCTTT,CAWSGGHHQNEAFF
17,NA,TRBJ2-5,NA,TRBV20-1,TGCAGTGCGAGAGGATGGGGGGTAGGGGACTTCGGAGAGACCCAGTACTTC,CSARGWGVGDFGETQYF
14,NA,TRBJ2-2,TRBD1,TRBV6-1,TGTGCCACAAGGACAGGGGGCACCACCGGGGAGCTGTTTTTT,CATRTGGTTGELFF
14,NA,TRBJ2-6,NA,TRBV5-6,TGTGCCAGCAGCTTCTTTTCTGGGGCCAACGTCCTGACTTTC,CASSFFSGANVLTF
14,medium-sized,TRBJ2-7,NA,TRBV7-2,TGTGCCAGCAGCTTAGCCGCAGGGGCAAACGAGCAGTACTTC,CASSLAAGANEQYF
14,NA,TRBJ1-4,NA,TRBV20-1,TGCAGTGGCACACCCGGGGGGATAGATGAAAAACTGTTTTTT,CSGTPGGIDEKLFF
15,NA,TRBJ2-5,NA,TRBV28,TGTGCCAGCAGTTTATCTCGGTCCTCGGGGGAGACCCAGTACTTC,CASSLSRSSGETQYF
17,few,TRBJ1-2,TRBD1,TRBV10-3,TGTGCCATCAGTGAGTCGACTCCGAACAGGGGGGACTATGGCTACACCTTC,CAISESTPNRGDYGYTF
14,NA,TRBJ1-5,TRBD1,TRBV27,TGTGCCAGCAGCCTACAGGGGTCAAGTCAGCCCCAGCATTTT,CASSLQGSSQPQHF
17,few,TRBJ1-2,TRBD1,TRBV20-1,TGCAGTGCTAGAGTTCCAAATTCCGGGACAGGCAGAGATGGCTACACCTTC,CSARVPNSGTGRDGYTF
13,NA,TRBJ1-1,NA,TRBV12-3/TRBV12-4,TGTGCCAGCAGACAGACGGTCAACACTGAAGCTTTCTTT,CASRQTVNTEAFF
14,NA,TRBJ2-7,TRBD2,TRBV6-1,TGTGCCAGCAGTCTAGCGGGGGCAAACTACGAGCAGTACTTC,CASSLAGANYEQYF
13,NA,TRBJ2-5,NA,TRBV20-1,TGCAGTGCCCTCCGGGACCCCCAAGAGACCCAGTACTTC,CSALRDPQETQYF
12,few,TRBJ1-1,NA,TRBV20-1,TGCAGTGCTAGACAGGGGACTAGTGAAGCTTTCTTT,CSARQGTSEAFF
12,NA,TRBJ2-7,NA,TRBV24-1,TGTGCCACCAGTGGTACCGGCAGCCAGCAGTACTTC,CATSGTGSQQYF
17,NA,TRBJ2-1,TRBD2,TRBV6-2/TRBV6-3,TGTGCCAGCAGAACCTCCCGGACTAGCGGGACGTACAATGAGCAGTTCTTC,CASRTSRTSGTYNEQFF
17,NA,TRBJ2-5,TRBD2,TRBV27,TGTGCCAGCAGTTTATCGAGAGGACTAGCGGGGGGTGAGACCCAGTACTTC,CASSLSRGLAGGETQYF
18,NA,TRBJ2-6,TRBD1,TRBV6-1,TGTGCCAGCAGTACCCGGACAGGGGGCGGTTCTGGGGCCAACGTCCTGACTTTC,CASSTRTGGGSGANVLTF
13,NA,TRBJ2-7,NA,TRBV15,TGTGCCACCAGCAGAGATCGCTCCTACGAGCAGTACTTC,CATSRDRSYEQYF
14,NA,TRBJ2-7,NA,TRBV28,TGTGCCAGCAGCCGGGACTGGGCTGAGGGGGAGCAGTACTTC,CASSRDWAEGEQYF
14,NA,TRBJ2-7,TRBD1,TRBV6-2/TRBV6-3,TGTGCCAGCAGTAGACAGGGGCCACCCTACGAGCAGTACTTC,CASSRQGPPYEQYF
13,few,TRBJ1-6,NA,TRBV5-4,TGTGCCAGCAGCCCCCGAGATAATTCACCCCTCCACTTT,CASSPRDNSPLHF
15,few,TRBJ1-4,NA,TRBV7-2,TGTGCCAGCAGCCAATACGCCGGGGAAAATGAAAAACTGTTTTTT,CASSQYAGENEKLFF
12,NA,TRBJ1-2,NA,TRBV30,TGTGCCTGGTTGGAGAGGGGCTATGGCTACACCTTC,CAWLERGYGYTF
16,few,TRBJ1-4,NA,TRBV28,TGTGCCAGCAGTCCCCAGGGGCAGGCCCATAATGAAAAACTGTTTTTT,CASSPQGQAHNEKLFF
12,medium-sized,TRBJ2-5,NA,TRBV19,TGTGCCAGTCGCGACCGGTATGAGACCCAGTACTTC,CASRDRYETQYF
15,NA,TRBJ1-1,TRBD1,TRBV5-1,TGCGCCAGCAGCCCCGGGACAGGGGCCCCCACTGAAGCTTTCTTT,CASSPGTGAPTEAFF
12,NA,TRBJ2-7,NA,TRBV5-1,TGCGCCAGCAGCTTTCCGGACTACGAGCAGTACTTC,CASSFPDYEQYF
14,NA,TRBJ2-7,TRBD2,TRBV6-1,TGTGCCAGCAGTGCAAACTCCGGGACTAACGAGCAGTACTTC,CASSANSGTNEQYF
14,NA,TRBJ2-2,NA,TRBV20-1,TGCAGTGCTAGGCGGCGGGGAGGTGCCGGGGAGCTGTTTTTT,CSARRRGGAGELFF